Sequencing of this T cell receptor beta chain was carried out in a study of cytomegalovirus exposure and HLA in healthy donors. The study's findings and limits: The authors confirmed in vitro that a few CMV-associated chains were specific for CMV antigens.

The CDR3 totals 14 residues. Per germline, CDR1 KGHSH and CDR2 LQKENI. Trimming took 4 bases from V and 0 from J, leaving 9 bases between them. Note on this clone: No antigen is known for it.

PCR was performed using 60 Vbeta and 13 Jbeta primers. Assay: immunoSEQ multiplex PCR; the TCRdb copy retains only in-frame clones and omits some. The sample yields 75,000 to 90,000 clones, approximately 79% seen once. The origin of this receptor is a woman in her thirties or forties in good health and CMV-seropositive. V and J are TRBV18 and TRBJ1-1, with a weak D call TRBD1 (6 bases). The source material was PBMCs. The DNA for the CDR3 is TGTGCCAGCTCACTCCAGGGGCTGAACACTGAAGCTTTCTTT. It codes for CASSLQGLNTEAFF.